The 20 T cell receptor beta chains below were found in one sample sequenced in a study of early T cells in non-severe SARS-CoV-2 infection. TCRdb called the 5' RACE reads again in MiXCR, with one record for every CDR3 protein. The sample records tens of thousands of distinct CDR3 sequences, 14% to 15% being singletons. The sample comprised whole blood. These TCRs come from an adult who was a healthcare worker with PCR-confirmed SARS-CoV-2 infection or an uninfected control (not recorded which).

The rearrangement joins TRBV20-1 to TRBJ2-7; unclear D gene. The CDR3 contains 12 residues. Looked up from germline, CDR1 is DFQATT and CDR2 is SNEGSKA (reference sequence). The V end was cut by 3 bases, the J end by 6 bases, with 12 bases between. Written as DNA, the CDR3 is TGCAGTGCTAGCCCCTCGGGTTTCGAGCAGTACTTC. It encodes CSASPSGFEQYF.

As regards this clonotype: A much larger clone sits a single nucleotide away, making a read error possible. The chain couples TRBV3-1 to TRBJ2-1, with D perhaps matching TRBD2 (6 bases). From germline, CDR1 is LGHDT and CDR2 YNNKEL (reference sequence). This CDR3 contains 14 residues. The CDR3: CANSQVVRETEQFF. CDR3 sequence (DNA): TGTGCCAACAGCCAAGTAGTACGGGAGACTGAGCAGTTCTTC.

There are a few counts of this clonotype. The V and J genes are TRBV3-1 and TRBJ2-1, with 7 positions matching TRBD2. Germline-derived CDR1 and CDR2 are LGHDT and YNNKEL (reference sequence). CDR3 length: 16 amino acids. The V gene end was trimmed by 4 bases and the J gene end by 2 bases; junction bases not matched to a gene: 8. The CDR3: CASSLLRDYPYNEQFF. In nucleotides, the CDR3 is TGTGCCAGCAGCCTACTCCGGGACTATCCCTACAATGAGCAGTTCTTC.

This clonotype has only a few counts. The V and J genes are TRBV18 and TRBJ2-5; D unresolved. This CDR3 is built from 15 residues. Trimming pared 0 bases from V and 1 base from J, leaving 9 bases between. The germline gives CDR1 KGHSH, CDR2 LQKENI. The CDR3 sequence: CASSPPGSTQETQYF. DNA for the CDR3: TGTGCCAGCTCACCACCTGGCAGTACCCAAGAGACCCAGTACTTC.

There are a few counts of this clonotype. Written as DNA, the CDR3 is TGCAGCCTGGAACAGGGACATGGCTACACCTTC. It codes for CSLEQGHGYTF. This chain uses TRBV29-1 with TRBJ1-2, with D perhaps TRBD1 (6 bases). The CDR3 covers 11 residues. Germline V gene data show CDR1 as SQVTM and CDR2 as ANQGSEA. V was pared by 8 bases and J by 6 bases, with 13 bases between.

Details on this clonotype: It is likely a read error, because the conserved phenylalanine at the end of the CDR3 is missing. In DNA, the CDR3 is TGCGCCAGCAGCTTGTTGGCTAGCCGAGATACGCAGTATTCT. As protein: CASSLLASRDTQYS. V usage is TRBV5-1 and J usage is TRBJ2-3; tentatively, D is TRBD2 (5 bases). The CDR3 spans 14 residues. Per germline, CDR1 SGHRS and CDR2 YFSETQ. The germline V and J ends were trimmed by 1 base and 5 bases, with 11 bases remaining between them.

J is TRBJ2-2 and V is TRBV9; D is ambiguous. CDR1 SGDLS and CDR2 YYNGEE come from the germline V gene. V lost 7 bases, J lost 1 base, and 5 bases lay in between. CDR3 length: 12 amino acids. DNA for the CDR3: TGTGCCAGCGCAGTGAACACCGGGGAGCTGTTTTTT. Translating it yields CASAVNTGELFF.

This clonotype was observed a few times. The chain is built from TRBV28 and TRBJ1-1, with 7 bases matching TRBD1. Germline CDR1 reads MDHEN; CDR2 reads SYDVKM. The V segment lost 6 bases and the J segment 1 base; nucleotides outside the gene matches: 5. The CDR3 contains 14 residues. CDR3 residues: CASRGDRENTEAFF. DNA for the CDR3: TGTGCCAGCAGGGGAGACAGGGAGAACACTGAAGCTTTCTTT.

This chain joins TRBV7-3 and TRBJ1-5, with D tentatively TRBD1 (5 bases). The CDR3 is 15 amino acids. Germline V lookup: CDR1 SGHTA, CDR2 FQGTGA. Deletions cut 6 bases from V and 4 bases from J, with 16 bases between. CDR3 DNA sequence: TGTGCCAGCAGGGCCCCCGGGACCGATAATCAGCCCCAGCATTTT. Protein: CASRAPGTDNQPQHF.

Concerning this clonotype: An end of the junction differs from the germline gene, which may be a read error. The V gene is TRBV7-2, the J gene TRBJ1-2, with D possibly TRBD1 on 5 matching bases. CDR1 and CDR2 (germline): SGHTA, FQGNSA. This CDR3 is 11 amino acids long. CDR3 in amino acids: CVSSWRGTYTF. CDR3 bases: TGTGTCAGCAGCTGGCGCGGGACCTACACCTTC.

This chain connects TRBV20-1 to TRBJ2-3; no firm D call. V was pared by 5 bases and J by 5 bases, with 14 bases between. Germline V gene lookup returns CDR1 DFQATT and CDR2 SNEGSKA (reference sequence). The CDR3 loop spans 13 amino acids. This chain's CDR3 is CSAPVPALDTQYF. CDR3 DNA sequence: TGCAGTGCTCCGGTCCCAGCCCTAGATACGCAGTATTTT.

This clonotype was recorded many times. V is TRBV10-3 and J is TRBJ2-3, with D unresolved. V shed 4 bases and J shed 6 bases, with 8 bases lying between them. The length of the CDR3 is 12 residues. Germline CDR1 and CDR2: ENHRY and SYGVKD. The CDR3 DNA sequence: TGTGCCATCAGTGCTCTGGATGATACGCAGTATTTT. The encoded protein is CAISALDDTQYF.

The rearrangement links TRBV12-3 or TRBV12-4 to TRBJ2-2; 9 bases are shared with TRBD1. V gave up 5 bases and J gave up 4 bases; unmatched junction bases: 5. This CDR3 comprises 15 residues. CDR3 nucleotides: TGTGCCAGCAGTCCGACAGGGGGAGGCACCGGGGAGCTGTTTTTT. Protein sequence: CASSPTGGGTGELFF.

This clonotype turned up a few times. CDR3 bases: TGTGCCAGCAGCTTGTCCGCGGGGCTCTCCTACAATGAGCAGTTCTTC. It translates to CASSLSAGLSYNEQFF. V is TRBV5-5 and J is TRBJ2-1, with D possibly TRBD2 on 6 matching bases. The CDR3 extends over 16 amino acids. Trimming left V 1 base short and J 0 bases short, with 11 bases between. The germline V gene has CDR1 SGHKS and CDR2 YYEKEE (reference sequence).

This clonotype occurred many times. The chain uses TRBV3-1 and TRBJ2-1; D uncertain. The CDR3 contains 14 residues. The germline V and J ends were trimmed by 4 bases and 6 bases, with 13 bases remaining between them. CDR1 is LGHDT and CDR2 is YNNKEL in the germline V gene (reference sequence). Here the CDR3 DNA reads TGTGCCAGCAGCCGTGACCCGGCGAGCAATGAGCAGTTCTTC. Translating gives CASSRDPASNEQFF.

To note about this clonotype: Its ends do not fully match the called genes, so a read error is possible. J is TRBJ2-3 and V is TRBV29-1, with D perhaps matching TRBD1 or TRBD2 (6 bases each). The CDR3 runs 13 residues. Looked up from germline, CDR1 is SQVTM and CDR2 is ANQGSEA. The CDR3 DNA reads TGCAGCGTTGGCCAAAGGGGGGCAGAGACGCAGTATTTT. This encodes CSVGQRGAETQYF.

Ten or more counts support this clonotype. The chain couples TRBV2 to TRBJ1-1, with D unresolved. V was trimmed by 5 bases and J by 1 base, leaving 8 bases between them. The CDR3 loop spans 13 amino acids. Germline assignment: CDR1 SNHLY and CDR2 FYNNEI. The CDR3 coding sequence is TGTGCCAGCAGTAAAGGGAAGAACACTGAAGCTTTCTTT. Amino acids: CASSKGKNTEAFF.

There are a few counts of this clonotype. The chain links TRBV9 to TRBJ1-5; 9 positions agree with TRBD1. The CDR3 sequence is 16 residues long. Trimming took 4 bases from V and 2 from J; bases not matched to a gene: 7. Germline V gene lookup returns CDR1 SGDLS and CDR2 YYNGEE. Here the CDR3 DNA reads TGTGCCAGCAGCCCAGGACAGGGGATTCGCAATCAGCCCCAGCATTTT. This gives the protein CASSPGQGIRNQPQHF.

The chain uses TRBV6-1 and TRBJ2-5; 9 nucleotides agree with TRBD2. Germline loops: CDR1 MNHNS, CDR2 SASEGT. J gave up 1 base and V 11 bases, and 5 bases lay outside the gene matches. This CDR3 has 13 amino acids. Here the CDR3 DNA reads TGTGCCGGAGAAGCGGGGGGCCAAGAGACCCAGTACTTC. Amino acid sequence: CAGEAGGQETQYF.

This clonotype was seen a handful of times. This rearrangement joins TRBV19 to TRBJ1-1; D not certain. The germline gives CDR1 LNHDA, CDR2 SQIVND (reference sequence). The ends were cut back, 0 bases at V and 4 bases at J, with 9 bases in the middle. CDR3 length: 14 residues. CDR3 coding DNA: TGTGCCAGTAGTATAGATGAAGGGAGCACTGAAGCTTTCTTT. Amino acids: CASSIDEGSTEAFF. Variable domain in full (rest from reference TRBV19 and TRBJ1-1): DGGITQSPKYLFRKEGQNVTLSCEQNLNHDAMYWYRQDPGQGLRLIYYSQIVNDFQKGDIAEGYSVSREKKESFPLTVTSAQKNPTAFYLCASSIDEGSTEAFFGQGTRLTVV.